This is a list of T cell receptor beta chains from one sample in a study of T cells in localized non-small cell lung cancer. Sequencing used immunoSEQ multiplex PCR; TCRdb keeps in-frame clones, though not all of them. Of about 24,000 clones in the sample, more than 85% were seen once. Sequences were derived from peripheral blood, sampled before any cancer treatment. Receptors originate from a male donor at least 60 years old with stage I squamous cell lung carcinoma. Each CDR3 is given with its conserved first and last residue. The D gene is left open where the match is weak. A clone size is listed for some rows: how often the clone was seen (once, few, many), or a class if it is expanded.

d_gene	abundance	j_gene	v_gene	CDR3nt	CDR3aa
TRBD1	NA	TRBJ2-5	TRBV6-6	TGTGCCAGCCGACAGGGTGGGGAGACCCAGTACTTC	CASRQGGETQYF
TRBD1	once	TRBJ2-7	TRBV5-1	TGCGCCAGCAGCTTGGAAAGGACAGGGGTCGACGAGCAGTACTTC	CASSLERTGVDEQYF
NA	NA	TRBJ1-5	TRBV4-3	TGCGCCAGCAGCCAAGAAGTGGGGGGTGTTCAGCCCCAGCATTTT	CASSQEVGGVQPQHF
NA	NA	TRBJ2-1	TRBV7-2	TGTGCCAGCAGCTTAGCTGGTTGGAATGAGCAGTTCTTC	CASSLAGWNEQFF
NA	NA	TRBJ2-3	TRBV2	TGTGCCAGCAGGCAGACAGCCACAGATACGCAGTATTTT	CASRQTATDTQYF
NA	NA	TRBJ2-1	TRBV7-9	TGTGCCAGCAGCCTCGGACTCTACAATGAGCAGTTCTTC	CASSLGLYNEQFF
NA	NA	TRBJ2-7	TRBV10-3	TGTGCCATCAGTGAACTCGAGGGGGAGCAGTACTTC	CAISELEGEQYF
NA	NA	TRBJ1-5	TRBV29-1	TGCAGCGTCGGCGGCGGGGGGAATCAGCCCCAGCATTTT	CSVGGGGNQPQHF
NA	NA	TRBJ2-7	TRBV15	TGTGCCACCAGCCTGTGGCCCCCAGGGACCTACGAGCAGTACTTC	CATSLWPPGTYEQYF
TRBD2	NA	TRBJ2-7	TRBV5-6	TGTGCCAGCAGCGACGCCAGACTAGCGGGAGGCCGCTCCGAGCAGTACTTC	CASSDARLAGGRSEQYF
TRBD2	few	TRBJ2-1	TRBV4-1	TGCGCCAGCAGCCAAGCGGGGGGAAGCAATGAGCAGTTCTTC	CASSQAGGSNEQFF
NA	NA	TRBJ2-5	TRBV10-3	TGTGCCATCAGTGGGACGGAAAAAGAGACCCAGTACTTC	CAISGTEKETQYF
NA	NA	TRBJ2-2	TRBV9	TGTGCCAGCAGCCCCCTTATCACCGGGGAGCTGTTTTTT	CASSPLITGELFF
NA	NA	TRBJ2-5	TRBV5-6	TGTGCCAGCAGCTTGTTTCAGAGAAAAGAGACCCAGTACTTC	CASSLFQRKETQYF
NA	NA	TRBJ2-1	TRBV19	TGTGCCAGTAGTATAGGGGGATTGGGGGAGCAGTTCTTC	CASSIGGLGEQFF
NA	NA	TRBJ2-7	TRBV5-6	TGTGCCAGCAGCTTGTTAGGAGGGTCCTACGAGCAGTACTTC	CASSLLGGSYEQYF
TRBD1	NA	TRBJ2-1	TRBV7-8	TGTGCCAGCAGCCGTGTCGACAGGGGAACCTACAATGAGCAGTTCTTC	CASSRVDRGTYNEQFF
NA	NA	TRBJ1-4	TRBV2	TGTGCCAGCAGTGAAACCAACTGGACTAATGAAAAACTGTTTTTT	CASSETNWTNEKLFF
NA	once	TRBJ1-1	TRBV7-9	TGTGCCAGCAGCGAAAGACAGAGGGTTAACACTGAAGCTTTCTTT	CASSERQRVNTEAFF
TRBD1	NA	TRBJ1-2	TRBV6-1	TGTGCCAGCAGTGAAGCAGGAGGGGGCGGCCCCTCTTATGGCTACACCTTC	CASSEAGGGGPSYGYTF
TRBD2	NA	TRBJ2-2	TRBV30	TGTGCCTGGAGTGTCCTGGCGGGAGGACCCGGCGGGGAGCTGTTTTTT	CAWSVLAGGPGGELFF
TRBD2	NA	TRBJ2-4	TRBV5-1	TGCGCCAGCAGCTTGGGACTAGCGGGAGGGCCGGCCAAAAACATTCAGTACTTC	CASSLGLAGGPAKNIQYF
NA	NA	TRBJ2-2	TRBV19	TGTGCCAGTAGTATAACAGCTGGAATCACCGGGGAGCTGTTTTTT	CASSITAGITGELFF
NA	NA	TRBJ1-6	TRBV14	TGTGCCAGCAGCCAAGGGGGAGGTAATTCACCCCTCCACTTT	CASSQGGGNSPLHF
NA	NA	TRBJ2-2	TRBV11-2	TGTGCCAGCAGCTTAGGAGGGGTTAACACCGGGGAGCTGTTTTTT	CASSLGGVNTGELFF
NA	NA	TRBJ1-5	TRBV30	TGTGCCTGGACGCCCCCCCTTGGTCAGCCCCAGCATTTT	CAWTPPLGQPQHF
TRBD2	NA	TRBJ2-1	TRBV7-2	TGTGCCAGCAGCACGACTAGCGGGAGCGGGCAGTTCTTC	CASSTTSGSGQFF
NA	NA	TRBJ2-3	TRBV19	TGTGCCAGTAGTATGCCAAGTCGAGATACGCAGTATTTT	CASSMPSRDTQYF
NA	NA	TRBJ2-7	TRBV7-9	TGTGCCAGCAGCTTGAGGGGGGACTTCTCCTACGAGCAGTACTTC	CASSLRGDFSYEQYF
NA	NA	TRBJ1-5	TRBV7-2	TGTGCCAGCAGCGTAAACAGGGATCAGCCCCAGCATTTT	CASSVNRDQPQHF
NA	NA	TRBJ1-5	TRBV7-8	TGTGCCAGCAGCCCCCGGGAGGGACCAGCAAATCAGCCCCAGCATTTT	CASSPREGPANQPQHF
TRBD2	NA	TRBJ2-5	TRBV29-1	TGCAGCGACGGGACTAGCGGGAGAGAGACCCAGTACTTC	CSDGTSGRETQYF
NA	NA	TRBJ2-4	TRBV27	TGTGCCAGCAGTCCCCCAGGATCAGCCAAAAACATTCAGTACTTC	CASSPPGSAKNIQYF
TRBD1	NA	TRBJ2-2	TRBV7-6	TGTGCCAGCAGCGACCGTGCAGGGGGCATCGGGGAGCTGTTTTTT	CASSDRAGGIGELFF
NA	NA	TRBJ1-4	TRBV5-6	TGTGCCAGCAGCTTCCGGACAGCAACTAATGAAAAACTGTTTTTT	CASSFRTATNEKLFF
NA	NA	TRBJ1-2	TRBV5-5	TGTGCCAGCAGCTTGGCCGGCCATCCAGGAGGGTATGGCTACACCTTC	CASSLAGHPGGYGYTF
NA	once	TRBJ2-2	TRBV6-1	TGTGCCAGCAGTGAACGGACCCCCGGGGAGCTGTTTTTT	CASSERTPGELFF
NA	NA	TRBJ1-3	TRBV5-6	TGTGCCAGCAGCTTCATAGAGACCGTCGGAAACACCATATATTTT	CASSFIETVGNTIYF
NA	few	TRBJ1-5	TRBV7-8	TGTGCCAGCAGCTTAACGGGGGGGGCGAATCAGCCCCAGCATTTT	CASSLTGGANQPQHF
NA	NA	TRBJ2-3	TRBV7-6	TGTGCCAGCAGCTTGGGACCTGGGGCCCCAGATACGCAGTATTTT	CASSLGPGAPDTQYF
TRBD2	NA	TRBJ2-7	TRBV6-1	TGTGCCAGCAGTGATCGGCGACTAGCATCCAACGAGCAGTACTTC	CASSDRRLASNEQYF
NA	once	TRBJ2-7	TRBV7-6	TGTGCCAGCAGCTCCTACCGGGACCGTAACTACGAGCAGTACTTC	CASSSYRDRNYEQYF